This T cell receptor beta chain was captured by sequencing in a study of beta chain features in type 1 diabetes. From germline, CDR1 is SGHRS and CDR2 YFSETQ. V was clipped by 7 bases and J by 4 bases, with 18 bases between them. The CDR3 has 14 amino acids. Broader study findings: The question of HLA type influencing TCRB rearrangement was one that remained unresolved here. Junctions at VDJ sites from type 1 diabetes patients had fewer insertions and more deletions.

Expressed TCRB transcripts were sequenced after all isolated RNA was converted to cDNA. This table comes from immunoSEQ multiplex PCR, and its TCRdb copy is limited to in-frame clones, with some not included. The data show 200,000 to 250,000 clones, with approximately 11% seen just once and 1% to 1.5% held by the top ten. Markers CD45RO/CCR7/CD25/CD127/CD95/CD27 served to sort CD4+ naive, central memory, regulatory and stem cell-like memory cells. There are a few counts of this clone. Its antigen is currently unknown. Sequencing used central memory CD4+ T cells from blood. This receptor was identified in a young man in good health. The genes are TRBV5-1 and TRBJ2-7; the D call may be TRBD1 or TRBD2 (5 bases each). The CDR3, as DNA: TGCGCCAGCCACCCGTCGGGACCGGGTTACGAGCAGTACTTC. It codes for CASHPSGPGYEQYF.